At least ten counts were recorded for the clone carrying this TCR beta chain. Its antigen is not known. For ophthalmopathy patients, the Clinical Activity Score was at least 3 and the NOSPECS grade at least 4; duration was under 3 months. It was uncontrolled infection, other autoimmune disease, pregnancy or lactation that excluded patients. The CDR3 is 15 amino acids. The germline V gene has CDR1 MGHDK and CDR2 SYGVNS. Unmatched junction bases numbered 6, after V lost 2 bases and J lost 3 bases. The record originates from a study of T cells in Graves' hyperthyroidism and ophthalmopathy. Regarding the study as a whole: Onset of ophthalmopathy came a median roughly 6.4 months after the model predicted it.

Using RNA transcripts as the source, TCR beta CDR3 regions were amplified. Primed by the HTBI set, a first-round RT-PCR was run on the TCR CDR3. TCRdb ran MiXCR on the multiplex PCR reads and lists one entry per CDR3 protein. The repertoire holds a few hundred thousand distinct CDR3 sequences, roughly 15% seen once, with around 20% in the top ten. The genes are TRBV25-1 and TRBJ2-7, with TRBD1 matching over 8 bases. The sample taken for sequencing was blood. This receptor was obtained from a woman aged 30 to 39 with Graves' ophthalmopathy. The CDR3 reads CASSEPGQESYEQYF. CDR3 DNA: TGTGCCAGCAGTGAACCGGGACAGGAGAGCTACGAGCAGTACTTC.